This section outlines one T cell receptor (beta chain) sequence together with its context. The antigen is undetermined. One junction end does not reproduce the germline sequence, and a read error may be involved. This sample is part of a study of tumor-infiltrating lymphocytes in primary liver carcinoma. Background on the study: Tumors were stage T1-T3 N0M0, roughly 4.2 to 11 cm across.

General study findings and limits: Tumor-adjacent and tumor-blood pairs shared a smaller degree of overlap than tumor region pairs.

Taking about 18-32 mg of unsorted bulk tissue, the authors co-extracted RNA and DNA. Patients were chronically HBV-infected and treatment-naive. This CDR3 comprises 18 residues. Germline CDR1 SGHNT, CDR2 YENEEA. Researchers generated TCR beta cDNA from 500 ng of total RNA, relying on a constant-region primer. Construction of TCR beta libraries relied on three successive nested multiplex PCR rounds employing slightly modified ARM-PCR. TRBV1-TRBV30 forward primers paired with a C-beta reverse primer were used in the first two PCR rounds, which ran roughly 11 cycles each. TCRdb fed the multiplex PCR reads into MiXCR, producing one record per CDR3 protein. Here the sample spans about 120,000 distinct CDR3 sequences, 50% to 70% being singletons.

The chain links TRBV11-3 to TRBJ2-1, with TRBD2 identical over 8 bases. The source is a woman aged 55-69 years with primary liver carcinoma and hepatitis B virus infection. The specimen sequenced was liver tumor tissue from sampling region 1. Subset indicated: tumor region T1, superior pole. CDR3 sequence (DNA): TGTGCCAACAGCTTAGGTCAAGACGGGAGGGCAGGCTACAATGAGCAGTTCTTC. This gives the protein CANSLGQDGRAGYNEQFF.